This T cell receptor beta chain is drawn from a study of blood T cell repertoires in COVID-19. Profiling relied on immunoSEQ multiplex PCR, and the TCRdb table lists in-frame clones only, not all of them. The table includes 300,000 to 450,000 clones, around 89% detected once. This CDR3 comprises 14 residues. V lost 3 bases, J lost 5 bases, and 11 bases lay in between. Germline-derived CDR1 and CDR2 are SNHLY and FYNNEI. Source material: PBMCs or T cells enriched from blood (not recorded which). The chain employs TRBV2 and TRBJ2-1; possibly TRBD2 for D (5 bases). The TCR was taken from a woman aged 18-29 years who had recovered from COVID-19. Here the CDR3 reads CASSEWRMDNEQFF. CDR3 nucleotides: TGTGCCAGCAGTGAGTGGAGGATGGACAATGAGCAGTTCTTC.